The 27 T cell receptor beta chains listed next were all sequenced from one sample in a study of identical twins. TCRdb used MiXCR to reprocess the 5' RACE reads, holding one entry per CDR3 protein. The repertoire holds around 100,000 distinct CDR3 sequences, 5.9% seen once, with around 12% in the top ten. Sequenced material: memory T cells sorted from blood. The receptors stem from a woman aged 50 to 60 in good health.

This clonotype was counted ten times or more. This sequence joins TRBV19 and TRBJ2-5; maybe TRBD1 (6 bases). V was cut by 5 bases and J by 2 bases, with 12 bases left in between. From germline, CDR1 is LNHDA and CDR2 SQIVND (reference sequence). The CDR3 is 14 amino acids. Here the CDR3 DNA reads TGTGCCAGTAGTCGTACAGGGTCACAAGAGACCCAGTACTTC. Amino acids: CASSRTGSQETQYF.

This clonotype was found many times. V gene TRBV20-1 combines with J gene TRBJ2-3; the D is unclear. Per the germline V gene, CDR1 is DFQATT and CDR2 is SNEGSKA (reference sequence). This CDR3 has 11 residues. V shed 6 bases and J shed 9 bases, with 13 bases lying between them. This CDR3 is CSAPLDVTQYF. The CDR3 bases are TGCAGTGCGCCTTTAGATGTGACGCAGTATTTT.

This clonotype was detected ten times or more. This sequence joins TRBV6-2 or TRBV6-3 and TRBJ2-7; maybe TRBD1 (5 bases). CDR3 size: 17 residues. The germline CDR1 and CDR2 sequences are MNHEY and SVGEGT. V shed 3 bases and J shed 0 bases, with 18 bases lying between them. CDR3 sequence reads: CASSYTSDRYISYEQYV. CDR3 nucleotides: TGTGCCAGCAGTTATACCTCCGACAGATATATCTCCTACGAGCAGTACGTC.

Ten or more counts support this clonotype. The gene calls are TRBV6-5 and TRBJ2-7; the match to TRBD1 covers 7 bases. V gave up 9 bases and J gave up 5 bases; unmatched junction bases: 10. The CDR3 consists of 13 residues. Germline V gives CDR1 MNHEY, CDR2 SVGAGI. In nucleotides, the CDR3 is TGTGCCAGTAACCGACACACAGGGGACGAGCAGTACTTC. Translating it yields CASNRHTGDEQYF.

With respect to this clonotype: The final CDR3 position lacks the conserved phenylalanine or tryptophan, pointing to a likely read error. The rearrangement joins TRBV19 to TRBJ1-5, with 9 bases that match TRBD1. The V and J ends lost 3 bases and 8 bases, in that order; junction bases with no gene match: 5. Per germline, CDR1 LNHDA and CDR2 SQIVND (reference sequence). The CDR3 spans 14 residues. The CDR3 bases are TGTGCCAGTAGTATGGGACAGGGAGTCGAGCCCCAGCATTTA. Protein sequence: CASSMGQGVEPQHL.

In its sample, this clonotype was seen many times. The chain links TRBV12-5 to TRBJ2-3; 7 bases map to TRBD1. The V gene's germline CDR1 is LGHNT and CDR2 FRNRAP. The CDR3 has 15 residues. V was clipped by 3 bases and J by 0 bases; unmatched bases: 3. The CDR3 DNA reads TGTGCTAGTGGTTTAGCCAGGGGGAGCACAGATACGCAGTATTTT. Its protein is CASGLARGSTDTQYF.

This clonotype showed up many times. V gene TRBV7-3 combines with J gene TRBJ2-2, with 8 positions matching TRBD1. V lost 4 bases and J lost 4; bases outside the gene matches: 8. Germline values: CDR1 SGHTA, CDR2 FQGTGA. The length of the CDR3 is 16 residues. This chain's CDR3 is CASSSASGQGTGELFF. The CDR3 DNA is TGTGCCAGCAGCTCGGCCTCCGGACAGGGCACCGGGGAGCTGTTTTTT.

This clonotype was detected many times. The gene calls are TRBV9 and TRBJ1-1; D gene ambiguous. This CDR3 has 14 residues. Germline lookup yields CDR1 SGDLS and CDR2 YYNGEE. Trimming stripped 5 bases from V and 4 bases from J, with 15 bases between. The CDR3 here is CASRAGVVATEAFF. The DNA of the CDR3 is TGTGCCAGCAGAGCGGGTGTTGTTGCCACTGAAGCTTTCTTT.

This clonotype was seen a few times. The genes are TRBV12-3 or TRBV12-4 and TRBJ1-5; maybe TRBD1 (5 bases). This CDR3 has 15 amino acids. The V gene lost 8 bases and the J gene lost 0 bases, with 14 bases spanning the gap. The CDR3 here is CASDSSGSSNQPQHF. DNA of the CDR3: TGTGCCAGCGATAGTTCAGGGAGTAGCAATCAGCCCCAGCATTTT.

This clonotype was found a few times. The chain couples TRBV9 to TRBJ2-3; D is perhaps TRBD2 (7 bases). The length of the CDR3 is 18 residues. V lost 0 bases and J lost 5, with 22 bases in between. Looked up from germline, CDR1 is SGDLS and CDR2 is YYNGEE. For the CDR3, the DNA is TGTGCCAGCAGCGTAGAAGGGGCGGGGGCGCTTAGGGGAGATACGCAGTATTTT. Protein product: CASSVEGAGALRGDTQYF.

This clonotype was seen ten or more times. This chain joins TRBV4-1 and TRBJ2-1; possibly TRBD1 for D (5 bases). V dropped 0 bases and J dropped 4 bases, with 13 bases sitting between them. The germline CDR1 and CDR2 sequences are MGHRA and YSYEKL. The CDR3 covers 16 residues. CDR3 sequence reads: CASSQDVQATYNEQFF. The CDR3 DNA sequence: TGCGCCAGCAGCCAAGATGTACAGGCCACTTACAATGAGCAGTTCTTC.

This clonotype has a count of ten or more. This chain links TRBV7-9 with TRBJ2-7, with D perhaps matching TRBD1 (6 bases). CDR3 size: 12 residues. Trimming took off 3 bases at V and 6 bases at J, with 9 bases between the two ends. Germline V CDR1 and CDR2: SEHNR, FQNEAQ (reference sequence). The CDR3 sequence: CASSFSQGEQYF. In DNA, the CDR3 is TGTGCCAGCAGCTTCTCACAGGGCGAGCAGTACTTC.

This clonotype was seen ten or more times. The CDR3 DNA sequence: TGTGCCTGGGAAGCCGGGACAGCTAACACCGGGGAGCTGTTTTTT. Protein: CAWEAGTANTGELFF. The V and J genes are TRBV30 and TRBJ2-2, with 7 nucleotides matching TRBD1. V gave up 5 bases and J gave up 2 bases; unmatched junction bases: 8. The CDR3 sequence is 15 residues long. Germline CDR1 and CDR2: GTSNPN and SVGIG (reference sequence).

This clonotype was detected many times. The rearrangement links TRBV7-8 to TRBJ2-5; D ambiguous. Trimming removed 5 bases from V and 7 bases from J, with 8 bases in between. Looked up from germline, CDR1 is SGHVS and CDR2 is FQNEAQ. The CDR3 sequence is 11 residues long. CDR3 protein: CASSPIGTQYF. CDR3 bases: TGTGCCAGCAGCCCTATCGGGACCCAGTACTTC.

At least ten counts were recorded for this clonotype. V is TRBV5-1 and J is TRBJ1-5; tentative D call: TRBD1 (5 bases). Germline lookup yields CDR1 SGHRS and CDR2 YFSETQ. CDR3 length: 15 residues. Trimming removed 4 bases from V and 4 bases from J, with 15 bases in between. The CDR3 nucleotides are TGCGCCAGCAGCCCTGCCGCGGGGCAAAATCAGCCCCAGCATTTT. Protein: CASSPAAGQNQPQHF.

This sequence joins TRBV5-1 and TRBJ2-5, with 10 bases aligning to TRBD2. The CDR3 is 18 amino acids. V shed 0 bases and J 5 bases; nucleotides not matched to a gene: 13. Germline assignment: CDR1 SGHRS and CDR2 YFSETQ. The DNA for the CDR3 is TGCGCCAGCAGCTTGGAAGGAGCGGGAGGGGTCCCCGGCGAGACCCAGTACTTC. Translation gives CASSLEGAGGVPGETQYF.

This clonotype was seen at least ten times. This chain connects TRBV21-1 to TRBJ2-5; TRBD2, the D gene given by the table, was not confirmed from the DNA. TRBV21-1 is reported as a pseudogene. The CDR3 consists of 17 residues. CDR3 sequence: CASSKTRTSLLRETQYF. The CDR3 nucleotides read TGTGCCAGCAGCAAAACTCGGACTAGCCTCCTTCGGGAGACCCAGTACTTC.

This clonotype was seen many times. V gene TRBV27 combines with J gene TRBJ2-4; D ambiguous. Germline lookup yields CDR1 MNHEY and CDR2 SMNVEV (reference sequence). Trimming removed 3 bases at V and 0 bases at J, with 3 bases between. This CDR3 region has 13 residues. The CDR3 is CASSFLAKNIQYF. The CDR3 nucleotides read TGTGCCAGCAGTTTCCTAGCCAAAAACATTCAGTACTTC.

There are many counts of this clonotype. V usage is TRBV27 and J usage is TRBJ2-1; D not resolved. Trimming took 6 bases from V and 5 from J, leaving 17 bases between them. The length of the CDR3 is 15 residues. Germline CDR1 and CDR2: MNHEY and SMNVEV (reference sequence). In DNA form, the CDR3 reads TGTGCCAGCAGGAAACGACTCAGTGACGACAATGAGCAGTTCTTC. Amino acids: CASRKRLSDDNEQFF.

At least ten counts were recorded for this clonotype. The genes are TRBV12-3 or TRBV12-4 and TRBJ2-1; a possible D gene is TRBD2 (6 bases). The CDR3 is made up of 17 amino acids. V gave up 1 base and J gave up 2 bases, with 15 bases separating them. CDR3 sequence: CASSLGIADIAYNEQFF. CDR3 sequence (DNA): TGTGCCAGCAGTTTAGGTATAGCGGATATCGCCTACAATGAGCAGTTCTTC.

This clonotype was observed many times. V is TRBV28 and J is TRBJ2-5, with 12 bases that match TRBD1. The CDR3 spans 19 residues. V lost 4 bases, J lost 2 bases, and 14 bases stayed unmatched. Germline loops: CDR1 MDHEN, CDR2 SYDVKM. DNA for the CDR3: TGTGCCAGCAGTTACGGGACAGGGGGCTTAAAAAGGGATCAAGAGACCCAGTACTTC. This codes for CASSYGTGGLKRDQETQYF.

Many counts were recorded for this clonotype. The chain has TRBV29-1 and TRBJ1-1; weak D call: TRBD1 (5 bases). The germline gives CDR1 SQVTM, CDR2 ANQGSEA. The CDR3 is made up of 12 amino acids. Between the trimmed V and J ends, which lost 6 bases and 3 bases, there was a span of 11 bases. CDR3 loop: CSVWDGYTEAFF. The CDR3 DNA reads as TGCAGCGTCTGGGACGGTTACACTGAAGCTTTCTTT.

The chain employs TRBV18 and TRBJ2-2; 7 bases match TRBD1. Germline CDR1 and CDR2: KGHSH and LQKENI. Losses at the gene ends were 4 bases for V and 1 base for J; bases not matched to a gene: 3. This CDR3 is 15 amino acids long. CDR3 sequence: CASSLGTVNTGELFF. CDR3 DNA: TGTGCCAGCTCACTCGGGACAGTGAACACCGGGGAGCTGTTTTTT.

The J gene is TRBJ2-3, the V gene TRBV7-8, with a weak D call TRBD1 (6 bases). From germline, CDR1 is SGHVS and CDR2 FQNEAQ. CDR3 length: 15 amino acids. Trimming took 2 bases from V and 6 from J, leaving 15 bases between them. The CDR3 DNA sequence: TGTGCCAGCAGCTTACAGGGGTGGGATTCCGATACGCAGTATTTT. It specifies CASSLQGWDSDTQYF. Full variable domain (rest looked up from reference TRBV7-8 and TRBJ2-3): GAGVSQSPRYKVAKRGQDVALRCDPISGHVSLFWYQQALGQGPEFLTYFQNEAQLDKSGLPSDRFFAERPEGSVSTLKIQRTQQEDSAVYLCASSLQGWDSDTQYFGPGTRLTVL.

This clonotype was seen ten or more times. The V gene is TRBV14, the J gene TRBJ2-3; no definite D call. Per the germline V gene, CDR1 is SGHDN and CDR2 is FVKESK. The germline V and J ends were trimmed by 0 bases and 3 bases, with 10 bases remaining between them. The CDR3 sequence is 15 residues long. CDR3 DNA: TGTGCCAGCAGCCAAGATAGTATCCGGACAGATACGCAGTATTTT. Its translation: CASSQDSIRTDTQYF.

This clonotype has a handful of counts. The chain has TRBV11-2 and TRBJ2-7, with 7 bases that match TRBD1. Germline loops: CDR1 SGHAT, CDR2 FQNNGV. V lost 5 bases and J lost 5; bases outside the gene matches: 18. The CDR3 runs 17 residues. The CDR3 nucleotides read TGTGCCAGCAGCCAAAACGGTTTCCGGGACAGAGGCCACGAGCAGTACTTC. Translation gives CASSQNGFRDRGHEQYF. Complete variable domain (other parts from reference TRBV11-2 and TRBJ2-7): EAGVAQSPRYKIIEKRQSVAFWCNPISGHATLYWYQQILGQGPKLLIQFQNNGVVDDSQLPKDRFSAERLKGVDSTLKIQPAKLEDSAVYLCASSQNGFRDRGHEQYFGPGTRLTVT.

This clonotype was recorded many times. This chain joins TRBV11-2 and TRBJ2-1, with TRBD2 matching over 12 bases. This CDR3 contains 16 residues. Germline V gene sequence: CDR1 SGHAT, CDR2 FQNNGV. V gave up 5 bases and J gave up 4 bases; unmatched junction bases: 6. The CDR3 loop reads CASSPTTSGRYNEQFF. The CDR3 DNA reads TGTGCCAGCAGCCCCACGACTAGCGGGAGATACAATGAGCAGTTCTTC.